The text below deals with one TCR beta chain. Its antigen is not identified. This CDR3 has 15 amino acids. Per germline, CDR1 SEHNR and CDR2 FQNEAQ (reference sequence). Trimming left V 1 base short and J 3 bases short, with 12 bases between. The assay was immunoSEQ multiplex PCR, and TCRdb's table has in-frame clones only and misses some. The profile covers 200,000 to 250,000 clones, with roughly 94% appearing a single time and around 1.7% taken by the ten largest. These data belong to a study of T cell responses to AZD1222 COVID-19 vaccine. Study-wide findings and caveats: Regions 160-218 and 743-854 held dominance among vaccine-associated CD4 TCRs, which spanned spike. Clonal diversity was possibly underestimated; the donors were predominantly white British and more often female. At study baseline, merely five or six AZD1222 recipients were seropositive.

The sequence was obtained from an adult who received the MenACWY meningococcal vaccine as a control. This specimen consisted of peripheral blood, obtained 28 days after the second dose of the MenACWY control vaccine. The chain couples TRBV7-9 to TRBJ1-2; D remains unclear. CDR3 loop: CASSLEAGMDYGYTF. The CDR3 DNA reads TGTGCCAGCAGCTTAGAGGCGGGTATGGACTATGGCTACACCTTC.